Presented here are 3 T cell receptor beta chains from one specimen sequenced in a study of shared clonotypes between healthy human individuals (TCRdb year 2020). Libraries were made using the immunoSEQ multiplex PCR assay. TCRdb carries this immuneACCESS record with in-frame sequences only. Its versions omit some clonotypes, under half of them owing to an unresolved V gene in the studies checked, with the rest unexplained. The sample profile shows about 2.2 million clones; around 93% of them were found once. About 1.7% of the sample rests with the top ten. CD8 naive samples were obtained by positive selection for CCR7 among CD45RO-negative cells, yielding a CD45RA+CCR7+ population from which TemRA cells were excluded. The sample was naive CD8+ T cells from PBMCs. What the cell subset or site label conveys for this sample: CD45RA+CCR7+. The receptors were gathered from a man between 18 and 35 years old in good health. Some clones in this sample may be carry-over from other donors' samples.

The chain links TRBV25-1 to TRBJ1-3, with D maybe TRBD1 (6 bases). Germline-derived CDR1 and CDR2 are MGHDK and SYGVNS. The CDR3 has 14 residues. V was shortened by 6 bases and J by 2 bases, with 11 bases between the two germline ends. As DNA, the CDR3 is TGTGCCAGCAGGGGGGGGGCAGCTGGAAACACCATATATTTT. Residues: CASRGGAAGNTIYF.

This clone was counted between two and nine times. The gene calls are TRBV25-1 and TRBJ2-7, with D possibly being TRBD1 or TRBD2 (6 bases each). The germline CDR1 and CDR2 sequences are MGHDK and SYGVNS. This CDR3 spans 14 amino acids. V gave up 4 bases and J gave up 4 bases, with 14 bases separating them. The CDR3 region has the DNA TGTGCCAGCAGTGTCGCAGGGGAGGCGTACGAGCAGTACTTC. Translation gives CASSVAGEAYEQYF.

The chain is built from TRBV27 and TRBJ2-1; tentatively, D is TRBD1 (6 bases). CDR3 length equals 18 residues. The germline V gene encodes CDR1 MNHEY and CDR2 SMNVEV (reference sequence). V was trimmed by 6 bases and J by 0 bases, leaving 21 bases between them. The CDR3 nucleotides are TGTGCCAGCAGCACGTCGGACACAGGGACCCGCTCCTACAATGAGCAGTTCTTC. Encoded protein: CASSTSDTGTRSYNEQFF.